This T cell receptor beta chain is drawn from a study of T cell responses to AZD1222 COVID-19 vaccine. Whole-study findings and limits: Per reports, nearly half of all spike-specific TCRs target regions that are unmutated in variants. It should be noted that donors were predominantly white British and more often female, and clonal diversity was possibly underestimated.

Produced via immunoSEQ multiplex PCR; TCRdb's table is partial and in-frame only. The sample lists 110,000 or so clones, around 89% occurring once. Comments on this clone: No antigen is known for it.

V shed 0 bases and J shed 0 bases, with 8 bases lying between them. The V gene's germline CDR1 is MNHEY and CDR2 SMNVEV (reference sequence). The CDR3 covers 15 residues. Specimen: peripheral blood, collected 28 days after the second AZD1222 dose. The source is an adult who received the AZD1222 COVID-19 vaccine. This chain links TRBV27 with TRBJ1-1, with a weak D call TRBD1 (5 bases). As DNA, the CDR3 is TGTGCCAGCAGTTTATCTTGGGGGATGAACACTGAAGCTTTCTTT. It yields the protein CASSLSWGMNTEAFF.